Listed below are T cell receptor beta chains from one sample, sequenced in a study of shared clonotypes between healthy human individuals. Method: immunoSEQ multiplex PCR; TCRdb's copy keeps in-frame clones and lacks some. Found here are about 1 million clones, about 75% of them singletons; the top ten hold around 1.5%. Sequences were obtained from memory CD4+ T cells sorted from blood. These receptors came from a man younger than 35 in good health. The CDR3 runs from the conserved cysteine through the conserved F or W. The order of the fields is V gene, D gene, clone size, J gene, CDR3 DNA, CDR3 protein. D genes are given only for firm matches. The size field is filled for only some rows; it gives once, few, many or a size class.

>TRBV7-2|.|.|TRBJ2-1
TGTGCCAGCAGCTTAAGGCGGTACTCCTACAATGAGCAGTTCTTC
CASSLRRYSYNEQFF
>TRBV29-1|TRBD2|many|TRBJ2-2
TGCAGCGTTGGGACTAGCGGGAACACCGGGGAGCTGTTTTTT
CSVGTSGNTGELFF
>TRBV7-2|TRBD1|.|TRBJ1-2
TGTGCCAGCAGCCAACAAAGGACAGGGGGAAACTATGGCTACACCTTC
CASSQQRTGGNYGYTF
>TRBV5-6|TRBD1|few|TRBJ1-6
TGTGCCAGCAGCTTGCCACAGGGGGCTTCTTCACCCCTCCACTTT
CASSLPQGASSPLHF
>TRBV30|.|.|TRBJ2-1
TGTGCCTGGAGTGTAGGATCGGGCCGGCGGTTCTTC
CAWSVGSGRRFF
>TRBV7-2|.|.|TRBJ2-7
TGTGCCAGCAGCCCGGGACTGGACCCCCGCGAGCAGTACTTC
CASSPGLDPREQYF
>TRBV5-1|TRBD2|few|TRBJ2-7
TGCGCCAGCAGCTTCGAGCGACTAGCGGGGGATAACGAGCAGTACTTC
CASSFERLAGDNEQYF
>TRBV6-5|.|.|TRBJ1-1
TGTGCCAGCAGTTACCTCGGACAGAACACTGAAGCTTTCTTT
CASSYLGQNTEAFF
>TRBV7-9|.|few|TRBJ1-3
TGTGCCAGCAGCTCGGTTGGAAACACCATATATTTT
CASSSVGNTIYF
>TRBV7-2|TRBD2|many|TRBJ2-7
TGTGCCAGCAGCTGGGCCGGCGGGGGGATCGACGAGCAGTACTTC
CASSWAGGGIDEQYF
>TRBV14|.|.|TRBJ2-1
TGTGCCAGCAGCCAATCTCAGGCGGGTAATGAGCAGTTCTTC
CASSQSQAGNEQFF
>TRBV30|.|.|TRBJ2-5
TGTGCCTGGAGTGTAGGGGGGGCGCTGGAGACCCAGTACTTC
CAWSVGGALETQYF
>TRBV19|TRBD2|few|TRBJ2-5
TGTGCCAGTAGTATAACCGCTAGCGGCCAAGAGACCCAGTACTTC
CASSITASGQETQYF
>TRBV13|.|many|TRBJ1-1
TGTGCCAGCAGCTTAGGGGCAGTTTTGATGAACACTGAAGCTTTCTTT
CASSLGAVLMNTEAFF
>TRBV5-1|TRBD2|.|TRBJ2-3
TGCGCCAGCAGCTTGGCCCTAGCGGGAGGGCCCGATACGCAGTATTTT
CASSLALAGGPDTQYF
>TRBV30|TRBD2|.|TRBJ2-1
TGTGCCTGGAGCAGATCTAGCGGGGTTAGCTCCTACAATGAGCAGTTCTTC
CAWSRSSGVSSYNEQFF
>TRBV2|.|.|TRBJ2-7
TGTGCCAGCAGTGAGCAGATCTACGAGCAGTACTTC
CASSEQIYEQYF
>TRBV7-8|.|few|TRBJ1-2
TGTGCCAGCAGCTTATACAACAGTAACTATGGCTACACCTTC
CASSLYNSNYGYTF
>TRBV28|.|.|TRBJ1-2
TGTGCCAGCGGCGGGGCAGGAGCTACTAACTATGGCTACACCTTC
CASGGAGATNYGYTF